These T cell receptor beta chains were read from a single sample in a study of shared clonotypes between healthy human individuals. Here immunoSEQ multiplex PCR was the method, and the copy in TCRdb shows in-frame clones only, minus some. The sample holds about 730,000 clones; just under 75% are singletons and the top ten take under 2%. Sequencing was performed on memory CD4+ T cells sorted from blood. The receptors originated from a woman between 25 and 40 years old in good health. The conserved cysteine and the conserved F or W are not part of the CDR3 here. Each record gives: V gene, D gene, CDR3 protein. A D gene is named only where the DNA matches it firmly.

>TRBV27|-
ASSLDSSPTTYEQY
>TRBV13|-
ASSLITNTGELF
>TRBV18|TRBD2
ASSPQLAGNPYEQY
>TRBV7-9|TRBD2
ASSLAWTSGTYNEQF
>TRBV11-1|-
ASSLASYTEAF
>TRBV6-1|TRBD1
ASTGTDAQPQH
>TRBV5-1|TRBD1
ASSRTGSSYEQY
>TRBV11-2|-
ASSLGGRAASGNTGELF
>TRBV5-1|TRBD2
ASSLGAGVNYEQY
>TRBV5-4|-
ASSWDIDRNEQY
>TRBV7-3|-
ASSLTGREAF
>TRBV18|TRBD1
ASSPIQGGSMNTEAF
>TRBV21-1|-
ASRDNQPQH
>TRBV11-2|TRBD2
VSSSRMTSGREGDTQY
>TRBV7-2|-
ASSFGRAGETQY
>TRBV18|-
ASSPEAGPRETQY
>TRBV19|TRBD2
ASSNPKLAGEGTGELF
>TRBV30|-
AWRQQTSVETQY
>TRBV27|-
ASPRGETQY
>TRBV19|TRBD1
ASSIDPRQGGAEAF
>TRBV7-2|TRBD2
ASRTSALAGEDTQY
>TRBV27|-
ASSTLQRDTEAF
>TRBV11-3|-
ASSYQGGYDDEQF
>TRBV19|-
ASKASGSTASYEQY
>TRBV15|TRBD2
ATSSRGLAGNEQF
>TRBV15|TRBD1
ATSRPDRANEQY
>TRBV25-1|-
ASRTPDSYEQY
>TRBV11-2|TRBD2
ASSVDTWVVAGLEQF